Below are 32 T cell receptor beta chains sequenced from a single sample in a study of blood T cell repertoires in COVID-19. Assay used: immunoSEQ multiplex PCR; TCRdb lists only in-frame clones, some missing. The data contain about 46,000 clones, about 88% of them seen just once; the ten biggest clones take up 3.1%. The sample consisted of PBMCs or T cells enriched from blood (not recorded which). The receptors come from a woman between 50 and 59 years old who had recovered from COVID-19.

This rearrangement joins TRBV6-1 to TRBJ1-2; possibly TRBD1 for D (5 bases). The length of the CDR3 is 13 residues. Deletions cut 1 base from V and 8 bases from J, with 11 bases between. The germline CDR1 and CDR2 sequences are MNHNS and SASEGT. The CDR3 sequence: CASSEGKGVGYTF. The CDR3 coding sequence is TGTGCCAGCAGTGAAGGAAAAGGGGTAGGCTACACCTTC.

In this sample, this clone turned up once. The chain couples TRBV2 to TRBJ1-1; 7 bases are shared with TRBD1. Looked up from germline, CDR1 is SNHLY and CDR2 is FYNNEI. V was pared by 5 bases and J by 1 base, with 10 bases of the junction left unmatched. The CDR3 has 16 residues. CDR3 amino acids: CASSFIRRDRNTEAFF. The CDR3 coding sequence is TGTGCCAGCAGTTTTATCCGCCGGGACAGGAACACTGAAGCTTTCTTT.

The chain links TRBV28 to TRBJ2-5; D possibly corresponds to TRBD2 (7 bases). The V gene lost 1 base and the J gene lost 4 bases, with 13 bases spanning the gap. Germline lookup yields CDR1 MDHEN and CDR2 SYDVKM. This CDR3 spans 15 amino acids. CDR3 amino acids: CASSLSGGARETQYF. The CDR3 DNA follows: TGTGCCAGCAGTTTATCTGGGGGGGCCCGAGAGACCCAGTACTTC.

The V gene is TRBV27, the J gene TRBJ1-4; TRBD1 might be the D (5 bases). V shed 7 bases and J shed 7 bases, with 16 bases lying between them. CDR1 is MNHEY and CDR2 is SMNVEV in the germline V gene (reference sequence). The CDR3 is 14 residues long. CDR3 bases: TGTGCCAGCACTTCGGCAGGGTCAAGTGAAAAACTGTTTTTT. Encoded protein: CASTSAGSSEKLFF.

CDR3 sequence: CASSDWPSSYEQYF. For the CDR3, the DNA is TGTGCCAGCAGTGATTGGCCTAGCTCCTACGAGCAGTACTTC. This sequence joins TRBV2 and TRBJ2-7; D unresolved. V was clipped by 3 bases and J by 0 bases, with 9 bases between them. The germline V gene encodes CDR1 SNHLY and CDR2 FYNNEI. The CDR3 length is 14 residues. Full variable domain (remainder filled in from reference TRBV2 and TRBJ2-7): EPEVTQTPSHQVTQMGQEVILRCVPISNHLYFYWYRQILGQKVEFLVSFYNNEISEKSEIFDDQFSVERPDGSNFTLKIRSTKLEDSAMYFCASSDWPSSYEQYFGPGTRLTVT.

The DNA for the CDR3 is TGTGCCAGCAGTTACGGACTAGCGGGAGCCAGGGAGCAGTTCTTC. This translates into CASSYGLAGAREQFF. The chain links TRBV6-5 to TRBJ2-1, with 13 bases matching TRBD2. V was pared by 2 bases and J by 10 bases, with 5 bases of the junction left unmatched. The CDR3 is made up of 15 amino acids. CDR1 is MNHEY, CDR2 SVGAGI, per germline.

V gene TRBV4-3 combines with J gene TRBJ1-2, with 12 bases that match TRBD1. Germline CDR1 and CDR2: LGHNA and YSLEER. The V segment lost 0 bases and the J segment 9 bases; nucleotides outside the gene matches: 14. The length of the CDR3 is 18 residues. CDR3 sequence: CASSQDTGGGQGARSYTF. The CDR3 DNA reads TGCGCCAGCAGCCAAGATACAGGGGGGGGACAGGGGGCGCGGAGCTACACCTTC.

V and J are TRBV5-1 and TRBJ1-2; D is unresolved. The CDR3 length is 13 residues. V gave up 0 bases and J gave up 4 bases, with 7 bases separating them. Germline V gene data show CDR1 as SGHRS and CDR2 as YFSETQ. DNA of the CDR3: TGCGCCAGCAGCTTGGGCGAGGGCTATGGCTACACCTTC. Protein product: CASSLGEGYGYTF.

This chain links TRBV4-3 with TRBJ1-1, with D maybe TRBD1 (6 bases). This CDR3 is built from 14 residues. V dropped 4 bases and J dropped 7 bases, with 16 bases sitting between them. The germline V gene encodes CDR1 LGHNA and CDR2 YSLEER. CDR3 sequence (DNA): TGCGCCAGCAGCCGGAATGGACAGACCCATGAAGCTTTCTTT. Translating it yields CASSRNGQTHEAFF.

This clone was observed once. V usage is TRBV15 and J usage is TRBJ2-7, with D possibly TRBD2 on 6 matching bases. The germline CDR1 and CDR2 sequences are LNHNV and YYDKDF (reference sequence). The V and J ends lost 0 bases and 3 bases respectively, with 18 bases between them. The CDR3 is 17 amino acids. The CDR3 nucleotides read TGTGCCACCAGCAGAGATCCTCCGGCGGGACGCCACTACGAGCAGTACTTC. Encoded protein: CATSRDPPAGRHYEQYF.

The chain carries TRBV19 and TRBJ2-7; TRBD2 matches at 9 bases. Germline loops: CDR1 LNHDA, CDR2 SQIVND (reference sequence). The CDR3 extends over 15 amino acids. V gave up 4 bases and J gave up 7 bases; unmatched junction bases: 11. This CDR3 is CASSTVSGSHREQYF. The CDR3 DNA sequence: TGTGCCAGTAGTACAGTTAGCGGGAGTCATCGAGAGCAGTACTTC.

The rearrangement links TRBV11-2 to TRBJ2-7; D ambiguous. Germline V lookup: CDR1 SGHAT, CDR2 FQNNGV. Trimming pared 1 base from V and 3 bases from J, leaving 10 bases between. This CDR3 spans 14 amino acids. CDR3 sequence (DNA): TGTGCCAGCAGCTTAGGAGGTTCACGCTACGAGCAGTACTTC. Its protein product is CASSLGGSRYEQYF.

V usage is TRBV6-2 or TRBV6-3 and J usage is TRBJ2-5, with no clear D. There are 12 residues in the CDR3. Germline assignment: CDR1 MNHEY and CDR2 SVGEGT. Deletions cut 2 bases from V and 7 bases from J, with 8 bases between. Written as DNA, the CDR3 is TGTGCCAGCAGTTACCCCACGGTGACCCAGTACTTC. As protein: CASSYPTVTQYF.

This chain joins TRBV6-5 and TRBJ2-1; 10 nucleotides align to TRBD2. Germline CDR1 reads MNHEY; CDR2 reads SVGAGI. The V gene end was trimmed by 6 bases and the J gene end by 3 bases; junction bases not matched to a gene: 5. This CDR3 is built from 15 residues. Here the CDR3 reads CASSLLAGVYNEQFF. CDR3 DNA sequence: TGTGCCAGCAGCCTTCTAGCGGGGGTCTACAATGAGCAGTTCTTC.

V and J are TRBV9 and TRBJ1-1; maybe TRBD1 (6 bases). Germline V gene lookup returns CDR1 SGDLS and CDR2 YYNGEE. Trimming shortened V by 3 bases and J by 1 base, and 13 bases separated the two germline ends. CDR3 length equals 15 residues. Here the CDR3 reads CASSETGQKNTEAFF. CDR3 DNA: TGTGCCAGCAGCGAGACAGGTCAAAAGAACACTGAAGCTTTCTTT. Using reference TRBV9 and TRBJ1-1 for the parts outside the CDR3, the full variable domain is DSGVTQTPKHLITATGQRVTLRCSPRSGDLSVYWYQQSLDQGLQFLIQYYNGEERAKGNILERFSAQQFPDLHSELNLSSLELGDSALYFCASSETGQKNTEAFFGQGTRLTVV.

This chain uses TRBV27 with TRBJ2-5; 8 nucleotides line up with TRBD2. The CDR3 length is 15 residues. Germline CDR1 is MNHEY and CDR2 is SMNVEV (reference sequence). With V trimmed by 9 bases and J by 4 bases, 13 bases remained unmatched. In nucleotides, the CDR3 is TGTGCCAGTCGTTTCGGCATAGCGGGGAGAGAGACCCAGTACTTC. Its translation is CASRFGIAGRETQYF.

This sequence joins TRBV6-5 and TRBJ1-3; a weak D match, TRBD1 (5 bases). The CDR3 consists of 15 residues. CDR1 and CDR2 from the germline V gene are MNHEY and SVGAGI. Deletions cut 7 bases from V and 0 bases from J, with 13 bases between. CDR3 sequence reads: CASILRGLSGNTIYF. As DNA, the CDR3 is TGTGCCAGCATCCTACGGGGACTCTCTGGAAACACCATATATTTT.

This chain joins TRBV27 and TRBJ2-3, with 8 bases matching TRBD2. Germline V gene sequence: CDR1 MNHEY, CDR2 SMNVEV (reference sequence). CDR3 length: 15 amino acids. Trimming at V came to 6 bases and at J to 3 bases, leaving 8 bases not matched to a gene. The CDR3 nucleotides are TGTGCCAGCAGCCCCTTAGCGGGGAGTACAGATACGCAGTATTTT. Its protein is CASSPLAGSTDTQYF.

J is TRBJ2-5 and V is TRBV7-8; TRBD1 aligns across 11 bases. The germline V gene has CDR1 SGHVS and CDR2 FQNEAQ. This CDR3 contains 16 residues. J gave up 1 base and V 6 bases, and 7 bases lay outside the gene matches. The CDR3 DNA reads TGTGCCAGCAGGAAGGGACAGGGGGTGTTCCAAGAGACCCAGTACTTC. Its translation is CASRKGQGVFQETQYF.

V gene TRBV18 combines with J gene TRBJ2-3; weak D call: TRBD2 (7 bases). The CDR3 runs 16 residues. Germline lookup yields CDR1 KGHSH and CDR2 LQKENI. V lost 5 bases, J lost 4 bases, and 19 bases lay in between. The CDR3 protein is CASSTRGAGVADTQYF. For the CDR3, the DNA is TGTGCCAGCTCAACCCGGGGGGCAGGTGTTGCAGATACGCAGTATTTT.

The CDR3 nucleotides read TGTGCCACCAGCAGAGTTTATGGGACTAGCACAGATACGCAGTATTTT. Amino acid sequence: CATSRVYGTSTDTQYF. The chain couples TRBV15 to TRBJ2-3; D is possibly TRBD2 (6 bases). The CDR3 covers 16 residues. The germline gives CDR1 LNHNV, CDR2 YYDKDF (reference sequence). The ends were cut back, 1 base at V and 0 bases at J, with 11 bases in the middle.

V is TRBV7-2 and J is TRBJ1-2; 9 bases align to TRBD1. This CDR3 spans 17 amino acids. V shed 3 bases, J shed 5 bases, and the junction held 13 bases outside the gene matches. Germline V gene lookup returns CDR1 SGHTA and CDR2 FQGNSA. CDR3 DNA sequence: TGTGCCAGCAGCTTGTCGGGGACAGGGCCCGCTCCTTATGGCTACACCTTC. Its protein product is CASSLSGTGPAPYGYTF.

The rearrangement joins TRBV29-1 to TRBJ2-7, with 8 bases fitting TRBD1. Looked up from germline, CDR1 is SQVTM and CDR2 is ANQGSEA. V shed 5 bases and J 7 bases; nucleotides not matched to a gene: 19. The CDR3 extends over 16 amino acids. For the CDR3, the DNA is TGCAGCGTTCTCTCCCCCGACAGGGGTGTTTCGAGGGAGCAGTACTTC. Residues: CSVLSPDRGVSREQYF.

This clone was detected only once. The rearrangement joins TRBV18 to TRBJ2-5; D not certain. The CDR3 covers 14 residues. Trimming took 0 bases from V and 1 from J, leaving 6 bases between them. Germline CDR1 is KGHSH and CDR2 is LQKENI. The CDR3 DNA follows: TGTGCCAGCTCACCACCGTCCGTCCAAGAGACCCAGTACTTC. This gives the protein CASSPPSVQETQYF.

The chain uses TRBV2 and TRBJ2-5, with 7 bases fitting TRBD1. Trimming removed 6 bases from V and 4 bases from J; junction bases left unmatched: 11. The V gene's germline CDR1 is SNHLY and CDR2 FYNNEI. CDR3 size: 15 residues. CDR3 amino acids: CASSVQGKRGETQYF. The CDR3 coding sequence is TGTGCCAGCAGCGTACAGGGGAAACGGGGAGAGACCCAGTACTTC. Supplemented by reference TRBV2 and TRBJ2-5, the full variable domain reads EPEVTQTPSHQVTQMGQEVILRCVPISNHLYFYWYRQILGQKVEFLVSFYNNEISEKSEIFDDQFSVERPDGSNFTLKIRSTKLEDSAMYFCASSVQGKRGETQYFGPGTRLLVL.

The V gene is TRBV5-1, the J gene TRBJ2-7; 8 bases match TRBD1. Germline-derived CDR1 and CDR2 are SGHRS and YFSETQ. V was clipped by 0 bases and J by 2 bases; unmatched bases: 7. The CDR3 runs to 16 residues. The CDR3 nucleotides are TGCGCCAGCAGCTTGGCAACCGGGACAGGCACCTACGAGCAGTACTTC. Residues: CASSLATGTGTYEQYF.

The V call is TRBV10-3, the J call TRBJ2-6; a possible D gene is TRBD1 (6 bases). CDR3 size: 16 residues. Germline lookup yields CDR1 ENHRY and CDR2 SYGVKD. Deletions cut 3 bases from V and 0 bases from J, with 9 bases between. The CDR3 DNA follows: TGTGCCATCAGTGATTGGACAGTCTCTGGGGCCAACGTCCTGACTTTC. Amino acid sequence: CAISDWTVSGANVLTF.

There are a few counts of this clone. This chain connects TRBV24-1 to TRBJ2-7, with a tentative D call TRBD2 (5 bases). The CDR3 runs to 11 residues. Trimming removed 4 bases from V and 8 bases from J, with 8 bases in between. CDR1 and CDR2 from the germline V gene are KGHDR and SFDVKD. The CDR3 spells CATSEGSKQYF. Here the CDR3 DNA reads TGTGCCACCAGTGAGGGGAGTAAGCAGTACTTC.

This chain connects TRBV3-1 (or the pseudogene TRBV3-2) to TRBJ1-6, with unresolved D. Germline V lookup: CDR1 LGHDT, CDR2 YNNKEL (reference sequence). V was pared by 1 base and J by 7 bases, with 14 bases between. The CDR3 loop spans 16 amino acids. Written as DNA, the CDR3 is TGTGCCAGCAGCCAAGGGTTTGGGCTATTGAATTCACCCCTCCACTTT. Its translation: CASSQGFGLLNSPLHF.

The rearrangement uses TRBV7-2 and TRBJ2-5, with 7 bases matching TRBD1. Germline assignment: CDR1 SGHTA and CDR2 FQGNSA. CDR3 length: 14 residues. Unmatched junction bases numbered 5, after V lost 3 bases and J lost 4 bases. This CDR3 is CASSLVQGIETQYF. The CDR3 DNA sequence: TGTGCCAGCAGCTTGGTACAGGGGATAGAGACCCAGTACTTC.

The V and J genes are TRBV10-2 and TRBJ2-7; the match to TRBD1 covers 12 bases. The CDR3 covers 17 residues. Trimming at V came to 11 bases and at J to 5 bases, leaving 19 bases not matched to a gene. Germline V CDR1 and CDR2: WSHSY, SAAADI. This CDR3 reads CAHMLARDRGPLHEQYF. CDR3 coding DNA: TGCGCCCACATGCTGGCGAGGGACAGGGGGCCATTGCACGAGCAGTACTTC.

The chain links TRBV18 to TRBJ2-1; 7 bases align to TRBD2. This CDR3 spans 13 amino acids. The J segment lost 9 bases and the V segment lost 5 bases, leaving 7 bases of the junction unmatched. The germline CDR1 and CDR2 sequences are KGHSH and LQKENI. The CDR3 sequence: CASSSGLEGEQFF. The DNA of the CDR3 is TGTGCCAGCTCATCCGGACTAGAGGGTGAGCAGTTCTTC.